Listed below are T cell receptor beta chains from one sample, sequenced in a study of blood T cell repertoires in COVID-19. The data were produced by immunoSEQ multiplex PCR, yet TCRdb's version contains in-frame clones alone and is incomplete. Here the sample spans roughly 130,000 clones, around nine tenths being singletons. Input material: peripheral blood. The origin of the receptors is a man aged 50-60 years with active COVID-19. CDR3s include the opening cysteine and the closing phenylalanine or tryptophan. The D gene is left open where the match is weak. Rows give clone size only sometimes, using once, few, many, or a class for an expanded clone.

>TRBV29-1|.|TRBJ2-2|.
TGCAGCGTTGAAGACCCTGGCGGGGCTACCGGGGAGCTGTTTTTT
CSVEDPGGATGELFF
>TRBV5-1|.|TRBJ2-3|.
TGCGCCAGCAGCTTGGGGGCCGGCCTTTCGGCAGATACGCAGTATTTT
CASSLGAGLSADTQYF
>TRBV5-1|.|TRBJ1-2|.
TGCGCCAGCAGCTTGACAGGGCTTGGCTACACCTTC
CASSLTGLGYTF
>TRBV2|TRBD1|TRBJ1-5|.
TGTGCCAGCAGGGGGGACAGTGTCAATCAGCCCCAGCATTTT
CASRGDSVNQPQHF
>TRBV6-6|TRBD1|TRBJ1-5|.
TGTGCCAGCAGTCGGACAGGGGGGGATCAGCCCCAGCATTTT
CASSRTGGDQPQHF
>TRBV30|.|TRBJ1-3|.
TGTGCCTGGACATTAGCCTCTCCGGGAAACACCATATATTTT
CAWTLASPGNTIYF
>TRBV5-5|.|TRBJ1-5|.
TGTGCCAGCAGCTTGGTCCCCCGGACAGGCAATCAGCCCCAGCATTTT
CASSLVPRTGNQPQHF
>TRBV6-5|.|TRBJ2-3|.
TGTGCCAGCCGTAACGGGGGCACAGATACGCAGTATTTT
CASRNGGTDTQYF
>TRBV5-5|.|TRBJ1-4|.
TGTGCCAGCAGCTTGGTTACAGGCATGGGACAAAATGAAAAACTGTTTTTT
CASSLVTGMGQNEKLFF
>TRBV6-6|TRBD1|TRBJ2-5|.
TGTGCCAGCAGCGAGGGACAGCCCCAAGAGACCCAGTACTTC
CASSEGQPQETQYF
>TRBV15|.|TRBJ2-7|once
TGTGCCACCAGCCGAGGACAGAATTCTTACGAGCAGTACTTC
CATSRGQNSYEQYF
>TRBV2|TRBD2|TRBJ2-5|.
TGTGCCAGCAGGGAGCGTAGCGGGGGGTCCCCCACCGAGACCCAGTACTTC
CASRERSGGSPTETQYF
>TRBV6-2/TRBV6-3|.|TRBJ2-5|.
TGTGCCAGCAGTTACTCGGGCAGACAAGAGACCCAGTACTTC
CASSYSGRQETQYF
>TRBV7-9|TRBD2|TRBJ2-1|.
TGTGCCAGCACCCCCCGGGGGGTGGGGGAAGGCCAAACTTACAATGAGCAGTTCTTC
CASTPRGVGEGQTYNEQFF
>TRBV7-9|TRBD1|TRBJ2-5|.
TGTGCCAGCAGCTTGCCGACAGGGGCGCAAGAGACCCAGTACTTC
CASSLPTGAQETQYF
>TRBV6-6|TRBD1|TRBJ2-2|.
TGTGCCAGCAGTCAAATACCCGGACAGGGTTCCGGGGAGCTGTTTTTT
CASSQIPGQGSGELFF
>TRBV24-1|TRBD2|TRBJ2-1|.
TGTGCCACCAGTGATCAGACTAGCGGGGGATCCAATGAGCAGTTCTTC
CATSDQTSGGSNEQFF
>TRBV7-6|.|TRBJ1-1|.
TGTGCCAGCAGCTTAACGGACAGTGGAAGGACTGAAGCTTTCTTT
CASSLTDSGRTEAFF
>TRBV7-2|.|TRBJ2-1|once
TGTGCCAGCAGCTTAGTGAATAGCGGTTCCTACAATGAGCAGTTCTTC
CASSLVNSGSYNEQFF
>TRBV18|TRBD1|TRBJ2-4|.
TGTGCCAGCTCAACGGGACAGGGGAACATTCAGTACTTC
CASSTGQGNIQYF
>TRBV12-5|TRBD1|TRBJ1-4|.
TGTGCTAGTGGTTTGGCCGGGGACAGCCTTAAAGAAAAACTGTTTTTT
CASGLAGDSLKEKLFF
>TRBV7-9|TRBD1|TRBJ2-3|.
TGTGCCAGCAGCTTAGTAGGGGGCGGGACAGATACGCAGTATTTT
CASSLVGGGTDTQYF
>TRBV3-1/TRBV3-2|.|TRBJ1-6|.
TGTGCCAGCAGCCAAGACGGACAGATTCCAAATTCACCCCTCCACTTT
CASSQDGQIPNSPLHF
>TRBV11-2|TRBD2|TRBJ2-1|.
TGTGCCAGCAGCTTAGTAGCTAGCGGGAGGGGTGATGAGCAGTTCTTC
CASSLVASGRGDEQFF
>TRBV4-2|.|TRBJ1-3|.
TGTGCCAGCAGCCAAGGTGTGGGGCAAATCGGAAACACCATATATTTT
CASSQGVGQIGNTIYF
>TRBV4-2|TRBD2|TRBJ2-5|.
TGTGCCAGCAGCCAAACCTTAAGGCGAGCGGGGGGGCGGGAGACCCAGTACTTC
CASSQTLRRAGGRETQYF
>TRBV5-1|TRBD1|TRBJ1-1|.
TGCGCCAGCAGCCTACAACCGGGACAGGGGGCTTGGGGGACTGAAGCTTTCTTT
CASSLQPGQGAWGTEAFF